The source of this T cell receptor beta chain is a study of T cell responses to AZD1222 COVID-19 vaccine. V lost 8 bases and J lost 9, with 14 bases in between. The CDR3 length is 13 residues. The V gene's germline CDR1 is SNHLY and CDR2 FYNNEI. Clones were sequenced by immunoSEQ multiplex PCR, and TCRdb holds only the in-frame ones, with some missing. The data contain about 99,000 clones, around 90% of them singletons. The TCR was taken from an adult in good health. The J gene is TRBJ2-6, the V gene TRBV2, with a possible D match to TRBD1 (5 bases). The source was peripheral blood, collected on day 0 of AZD1222 vaccination. DNA of the CDR3: TGTGCCAGCGCCCCAGGGCCAGACAACGTCCTGACTTTC. Its protein is CASAPGPDNVLTF.